This TCR beta chain was identified during a study of Graves' ophthalmopathy and Graves' hyperthyroidism. The V end lost 5 bases, the J end lost 2 bases, and 9 bases lay between the germline ends. The CDR3 extends over 14 amino acids. Germline lookup yields CDR1 LNHDA and CDR2 SQIVND (reference sequence). Transcripts of RNA were the source for amplifying TCR beta CDR3 regions. HTBI primers primed a first-round RT-PCR, and a second-round multiplex PCR followed. TCRdb fed the multiplex PCR reads into MiXCR, producing one record per CDR3 protein. The sample has about 700,000 distinct CDR3 sequences, roughly 41% seen once.

The chain carries TRBV19 and TRBJ2-2; D may be TRBD2 (6 bases). Sample: peripheral blood. The receptor was isolated from an adult man with Graves' ophthalmopathy. The CDR3 DNA follows: TGTGCCAGTAGTCGGGGGTACAACACCGGGGAGCTGTTTTTT. Its protein is CASSRGYNTGELFF.